These T cell receptor beta chains were read from a single sample in a study of vaccination and CD4 T cells after COVID-19. MiXCR, run by TCRdb on the PCR reads, gives a single entry per CDR3 protein. In the table there are some 10,000 distinct CDR3 sequences, 40% to 50% of which are singletons. No antigen is known for these receptors. Sequences were obtained from CD4+ T cells from blood, cultured in vitro. All receptors come from a human donor who had recovered from COVID-19. Each CDR3 is given with its conserved first and last residue. Fields, in order: V gene, D gene, clone size, J gene, CDR3 protein, CDR3 DNA. D genes are given only for firm matches. The size entry is marked missing in some rows and otherwise reads once, few, many or a size class.

>TRBV2|TRBD1|few|TRBJ2-5
CASSRDRLQETQYF
TGTGCCAGCAGCCGGGACAGGCTGCAAGAGACCCAGTACTTC
>TRBV27|TRBD1|-|TRBJ1-4
CASKTGGVSNEKLFF
TGTGCCAGCAAAACAGGGGGTGTTTCTAATGAAAAACTGTTTTTT
>TRBV4-1|-|-|TRBJ1-6
CASSQARASPLHF
TGCGCCAGCAGCCAAGCGCGGGCATCACCCCTCCACTTT
>TRBV20-1|TRBD1|-|TRBJ1-2
CSARAGGAEYGYTF
TGCAGTGCTAGGGCAGGGGGCGCCGAATATGGCTACACCTTC
>TRBV30|-|-|TRBJ2-7
CAWSEGPVGLPYEQYF
TGTGCCTGGAGTGAAGGACCCGTGGGCCTCCCCTACGAGCAGTACTTC
>TRBV11-2|TRBD1|-|TRBJ1-2
CASSLAGQASYGYTF
TGTGCCAGCAGCTTAGCAGGACAGGCTTCCTATGGCTACACCTTC
>TRBV19|-|-|TRBJ2-6
CASSILRGAGANVLTF
TGTGCCAGTAGTATTCTACGGGGCGCTGGGGCCAACGTCCTGACTTTC
>TRBV19|TRBD1|-|TRBJ1-5
CASLKGGHQPNQPQHF
TGTGCCAGTCTAAAAGGGGGCCACCAGCCCAATCAGCCCCAGCATTTT
>TRBV30|-|once|TRBJ1-3
CAWAERAVGNTIYF
TGTGCCTGGGCTGAGCGAGCGGTGGGAAACACCATATATTTT
>TRBV6-1|TRBD1|-|TRBJ1-5
CASSKGQANQPQHF
TGTGCCAGCAGCAAAGGACAGGCCAATCAGCCCCAGCATTTT
>TRBV30|TRBD1|-|TRBJ1-1
CAWGVLQGGTEAFF
TGTGCCTGGGGTGTCCTCCAGGGGGGTACTGAAGCTTTCTTT
>TRBV30|TRBD1|-|TRBJ2-7
CAWRGGQGLYEQYF
TGTGCCTGGAGAGGGGGACAGGGCCTCTACGAGCAGTACTTC
>TRBV6-1|-|-|TRBJ1-1
CASSDVGTVNTEAFF
TGTGCCAGCAGTGATGTGGGGACTGTGAACACTGAAGCTTTCTTT
>TRBV11-3|-|-|TRBJ2-2
CASSWGTGELFF
TGTGCCAGCAGCTGGGGCACCGGGGAGCTGTTTTTT
>TRBV20-1|-|-|TRBJ2-5
CSARDIRGAEETQYF
TGCAGTGCTAGAGATATAAGGGGCGCCGAGGAGACCCAGTACTTC
>TRBV4-1|TRBD1|-|TRBJ1-4
CASSHGKMGTGRAPGEKLFF
TGCGCCAGCAGCCATGGAAAAATGGGGACAGGGAGAGCCCCTGGTGAAAAACTGTTTTTT
>TRBV20-1|TRBD1|-|TRBJ1-1
CSARDAYRGTEAFF
TGCAGTGCTAGAGACGCATACAGGGGCACTGAAGCTTTCTTT
>TRBV11-3|TRBD2|few|TRBJ2-5
CATQKRGRFQETQYF
TGTGCCACTCAGAAGCGGGGGCGATTTCAAGAGACCCAGTACTTC
>TRBV5-6|TRBD1|once|TRBJ1-2
CASSPLSQGVINYGYTF
TGTGCCAGCAGCCCTCTTTCGCAGGGGGTCATAAACTATGGCTACACCTTC
>TRBV15|-|few|TRBJ1-1
CATSRDPTGVGRNTEAFF
TGTGCCACCAGCAGAGATCCAACGGGGGTAGGACGGAACACTGAAGCTTTCTTT
>TRBV19|TRBD1|medium-sized|TRBJ1-2
CASSIDMTGGNGYTF
TGTGCCAGTAGTATAGACATGACAGGGGGCAATGGCTACACCTTC
>TRBV20-1|-|-|TRBJ1-6
CSARSLGGYNSPLHF
TGCAGTGCTAGGTCCTTAGGGGGGTATAATTCACCCCTCCACTTT
>TRBV21-1|-|few|TRBJ2-3
CASSKRRGASTDTQYF
TGTGCCAGCAGCAAACGGCGCGGTGCTAGCACAGATACGCAGTATTTT
>TRBV4-1|TRBD1|-|TRBJ1-4
CASSLTGGGMEKLFF
TGCGCCAGCAGCCTTACAGGGGGCGGGATGGAAAAACTGTTTTTT
>TRBV7-9|-|-|TRBJ1-2
CASIPDRGPNYGYTF
TGTGCCAGCATACCAGACAGAGGCCCTAACTATGGCTACACCTTC
>TRBV4-3|-|-|TRBJ2-7
CASSQVSGGPTYEQYF
TGCGCCAGCAGCCAAGTGAGTGGGGGGCCTACCTACGAGCAGTACTTC
>TRBV11-2|-|-|TRBJ2-5
CASSLETGTQYF
TGTGCCAGCAGCTTAGAGACGGGGACCCAGTACTTC
>TRBV7-2|-|-|TRBJ1-1
CASSLNRPAYTEAFF
TGTGCCAGCAGCTTAAATCGGCCAGCTTACACTGAAGCTTTCTTT
>TRBV10-3|-|few|TRBJ1-6
CAISEREGSPLHF
TGTGCCATCAGTGAACGGGAGGGCTCACCCCTCCACTTT
>TRBV10-3|-|few|TRBJ1-6
CAITGAYNSPLHF
TGTGCCATCACCGGGGCGTATAATTCACCCCTCCACTTT
>TRBV2|-|few|TRBJ2-5
CASMGSGVGETQYF
TGTGCCAGCATGGGGAGTGGGGTGGGGGAGACCCAGTACTTC
>TRBV7-9|TRBD2|few|TRBJ2-2
CASIPSGGFTGELFF
TGTGCCAGCATCCCTAGCGGGGGCTTCACCGGGGAGCTGTTTTTT
>TRBV10-2|-|few|TRBJ2-4
CASSDRVAVAKNIQYF
TGCGCCAGCAGTGACCGCGTAGCTGTAGCCAAAAACATTCAGTACTTC
>TRBV11-3|-|-|TRBJ2-1
CASSLIYSSPFF
TGTGCCAGCAGCTTAATCTACTCATCGCCGTTCTTC
>TRBV27|-|few|TRBJ1-6
CASRPPTGLESPLHF
TGTGCCAGCAGGCCTCCGACAGGTTTAGAATCACCCCTCCACTTT
>TRBV12-3/TRBV12-4|-|few|TRBJ1-2
CATFRLKGYTF
TGTGCCACCTTCCGTTTGAAGGGCTACACCTTC
>TRBV7-9|TRBD2|-|TRBJ2-3
CASSPRASGGSDTQYF
TGCGCCAGCAGCCCTCGGGCTAGCGGGGGCTCAGATACGCAGTATTTT
>TRBV18|-|-|TRBJ2-1
CASSPVQSSYNEQFF
TGTGCCAGCTCACCTGTCCAGAGCTCCTACAATGAGCAGTTCTTC
>TRBV7-8|-|-|TRBJ1-5
CASSLNILGNQPQHF
TGTGCCAGCAGCTTAAACATCCTAGGCAATCAGCCCCAGCATTTT